These 28 T cell receptor beta chains were all obtained from the same sample, sequenced in a study of shared clonotypes between healthy human individuals. Here immunoSEQ multiplex PCR was the method, and the copy in TCRdb shows in-frame clones only, minus some. The sample contains approximately 740,000 clones, approximately 74% of which appear only once. Material: memory CD4+ T cells sorted from blood. Subset in this sample: CD45RA-negative fraction. Every receptor here comes from a woman aged 25-40 years in good health.

This clone showed up just a few times. V and J are TRBV5-1 and TRBJ1-4; D gene ambiguous. The CDR3 is 11 residues long. With 0 bases removed from V and 16 bases from J, the gap between germline ends came to 10 bases. Germline CDR1 and CDR2: SGHRS and YFSETQ. The DNA for the CDR3 is TGCGCCAGCAGCTTGGGCAAGCCGGAGTTTTTT. This sequence encodes CASSLGKPEFF.

The J gene is TRBJ1-5, the V gene TRBV6-1, with a tentative D call TRBD1 (5 bases). V was cut by 6 bases and J by 3 bases, with 15 bases left in between. Germline CDR1 MNHNS, CDR2 SASEGT. The CDR3 is 15 amino acids. The CDR3 nucleotides are TGTGCCAGCAGAACGTCGGGGGTGGCCAATCAGCCCCAGCATTTT. This gives the protein CASRTSGVANQPQHF.

In regard to this clone: The germline gene is not matched at one end of the junction; a read error may be the cause. This chain uses TRBV6-6 with TRBJ1-3; possible D gene TRBD1, 5 bases. Germline loops: CDR1 MNHNY, CDR2 SVGAGI (reference sequence). This CDR3 contains 12 residues. CDR3 sequence: CASSSGDPRVNF. In nucleotides, the CDR3 is TGTGCCAGCAGTTCCGGGGACCCGAGGGTAAATTTT.

With regard to this clone: Other DNA sequences in the same sample also yield this CDR3. The chain is built from TRBV28 and TRBJ2-7; D call uncertain. Trimming cost V 3 bases and J 4 bases, with 4 bases left between them. CDR1 is MDHEN and CDR2 is SYDVKM in the germline V gene. This CDR3 spans 11 amino acids. In DNA form, the CDR3 reads TGTGCCAGCAGTTTGGCGTACGAGCAGTACTTC. Its translation is CASSLAYEQYF. The full variable domain, in which reference TRBV28 and TRBJ2-7 provide the parts outside the CDR3, is DVKVTQSSRYLVKRTGEKVFLECVQDMDHENMFWYRQDPGLGLRLIYFSYDVKMKEKGDIPEGYSVSREKKERFSLILESASTNQTSMYLCASSLAYEQYFGPGTRLTVT.

The chain joins TRBV9 to TRBJ1-2; tentative D call: TRBD1 (5 bases). The V gene lost 4 bases and the J gene lost 7 bases, with 14 bases spanning the gap. Germline V gene sequence: CDR1 SGDLS, CDR2 YYNGEE. The CDR3 extends over 13 amino acids. CDR3 DNA: TGTGCCAGCAGCCCCGGGGCCTCTTTTGGCTACACCTTC. This translates into CASSPGASFGYTF.

The chain links TRBV6-4 to TRBJ1-1; D remains ambiguous. The germline gives CDR1 MRHNA, CDR2 SNTAGT. With 2 bases removed from V and 5 bases from J, the gap between germline ends came to 18 bases. There are 16 residues in the CDR3. The CDR3 loop reads CASSDRDRSGRTEAFF. Here the CDR3 DNA reads TGTGCCAGCAGTGACAGAGACCGATCGGGAAGAACTGAAGCTTTCTTT.

V gene TRBV2 combines with J gene TRBJ1-5; 7 bases map to TRBD1. Per the germline V gene, CDR1 is SNHLY and CDR2 is FYNNEI. V shed 5 bases and J 7 bases; nucleotides not matched to a gene: 5. This CDR3 contains 13 residues. The DNA for the CDR3 is TGTGCCAGCAGTCCAGGGGGTAGACAGCCCCAGCATTTT. The encoded protein is CASSPGGRQPQHF.

This chain joins TRBV6-5 and TRBJ2-2; tentatively, D is TRBD1 or TRBD2 (5 bases each). Trimming stripped 0 bases from V and 2 bases from J, with 10 bases between. CDR3 length equals 16 residues. Germline loops: CDR1 MNHEY, CDR2 SVGAGI. The CDR3 DNA reads as TGTGCCAGCAGTTACTCGGGGACCGCTAACACCGGGGAGCTGTTTTTT. Its translation is CASSYSGTANTGELFF.

The chain links TRBV6-5 to TRBJ1-1; 9 nucleotides line up with TRBD1. CDR1 is MNHEY and CDR2 is SVGAGI in the germline V gene. The CDR3 is made up of 15 amino acids. Germline trimming cut 6 bases from V and 4 bases from J; bases unmatched to any gene: 9. CDR3 DNA sequence: TGTGCCAGCAGCCGTAAGACAGGGGGAGGCACTGAAGCTTTCTTT. This encodes CASSRKTGGGTEAFF.

V and J are TRBV11-3 and TRBJ2-3; D is unclear. V was clipped by 4 bases and J by 4 bases, with 21 bases between them. The germline V gene encodes CDR1 SGHNT and CDR2 YENEEA. This CDR3 spans 17 amino acids. CDR3 coding DNA: TGTGCCAGCAGCTCCCAACGGTTAGGCATAGGGTCAGATACGCAGTATTTT. Translating gives CASSSQRLGIGSDTQYF. Looking up the rest from reference TRBV11-3 and TRBJ2-3 gives the full variable domain: EAGVVQSPRYKIIEKKQPVAFWCNPISGHNTLYWYLQNLGQGPELLIRYENEEAVDDSQLPKDRFSAERLKGVDSTLKIQPAELGDSAVYLCASSSQRLGIGSDTQYFGPGTRLTVL.

J is TRBJ2-1 and V is TRBV19; D is tentatively TRBD1 or TRBD2 (5 bases each). From germline, CDR1 is LNHDA and CDR2 SQIVND (reference sequence). CDR3 size: 12 residues. The ends were cut back, 3 bases at V and 6 bases at J, with 6 bases in the middle. DNA of the CDR3: TGTGCCAGTAGTATCGGGGCCAATGAGCAGTTCTTC. Protein product: CASSIGANEQFF.

For this clone: The sample contains more than one DNA sequence encoding this CDR3. The chain uses TRBV5-1 and TRBJ2-1; 9 bases are shared with TRBD2. Trimming took 0 bases from V and 7 from J; bases not matched to a gene: 2. This CDR3 comprises 14 residues. Germline assignment: CDR1 SGHRS and CDR2 YFSETQ. CDR3 protein: CASSLVLAGNEQFF. The CDR3 region has the DNA TGCGCCAGCAGCTTGGTTCTAGCGGGAAATGAGCAGTTCTTC. Combining the CDR3 with reference TRBV5-1 and TRBJ2-1 gives the whole variable domain KAGVTQTPRYLIKTRGQQVTLSCSPISGHRSVSWYQQTPGQGLQFLFEYFSETQRNKGNFPGRFSGRQFSNSRSEMNVSTLELGDSALYLCASSLVLAGNEQFFGPGTRLTVL.

V gene TRBV28 combines with J gene TRBJ2-7; D gene ambiguous. The CDR3 runs to 12 residues. The V end lost 9 bases, the J end lost 3 bases, and 12 bases lay between the germline ends. Germline V gene lookup returns CDR1 MDHEN and CDR2 SYDVKM. The CDR3 DNA reads as TGTGCCAGTGGGCGGCAGAACTACGAGCAGTACTTC. This sequence encodes CASGRQNYEQYF. Full variable domain (rest looked up from reference TRBV28 and TRBJ2-7): DVKVTQSSRYLVKRTGEKVFLECVQDMDHENMFWYRQDPGLGLRLIYFSYDVKMKEKGDIPEGYSVSREKKERFSLILESASTNQTSMYLCASGRQNYEQYFGPGTRLTVT.

This clone was observed at least ten times. The chain has TRBV28 and TRBJ1-4, with 9 bases identical to TRBD1. V lost 10 bases to trimming and J lost 8 bases; unmatched junction nucleotides: 14. This CDR3 is built from 15 residues. CDR1 and CDR2 (germline): MDHEN, SYDVKM. CDR3 coding DNA: TGTGCCACCGCCGCACCTGGACAGGGGAAGGAAAAACTGTTTTTT. It codes for CATAAPGQGKEKLFF. Using reference TRBV28 and TRBJ1-4 for the parts outside the CDR3, the full variable domain is DVKVTQSSRYLVKRTGEKVFLECVQDMDHENMFWYRQDPGLGLRLIYFSYDVKMKEKGDIPEGYSVSREKKERFSLILESASTNQTSMYLCATAAPGQGKEKLFFGSGTQLSVL.

This clone has a single count. The rearrangement links TRBV5-1 to TRBJ2-1; D is perhaps TRBD1 (5 bases). The germline gives CDR1 SGHRS, CDR2 YFSETQ. The CDR3 has 15 amino acids. V shed 2 bases and J shed 3 bases, with 12 bases lying between them. The CDR3 DNA follows: TGCGCCAGCAGCTTAGACAGAATAGACTACAATGAGCAGTTCTTC. It translates to CASSLDRIDYNEQFF.

The chain couples TRBV5-1 to TRBJ2-3; D call uncertain. The V end was cut by 2 bases, the J end by 6 bases, with 19 bases between. Germline V gene data show CDR1 as SGHRS and CDR2 as YFSETQ. There are 16 residues in the CDR3. This CDR3 reads CASSLLGPPLTDTQYF. DNA for the CDR3: TGCGCCAGCAGCTTACTTGGCCCACCGTTGACGGATACGCAGTATTTT.

The chain is built from TRBV6-6 and TRBJ2-3; 8 nucleotides line up with TRBD1. Per germline, CDR1 MNHNY and CDR2 SVGAGI (reference sequence). V shed 10 bases, J shed 1 base, and the junction held 7 bases outside the gene matches. The CDR3 has 14 residues. The CDR3 spells CATLPGQGTDTQYF. CDR3 bases: TGTGCCACCCTCCCGGGACAGGGCACAGATACGCAGTATTTT.

V and J are TRBV6-1 and TRBJ1-2; the D is unclear. This CDR3 has 12 amino acids. Germline V gives CDR1 MNHNS, CDR2 SASEGT. V gave up 4 bases and J gave up 8 bases, with 11 bases separating them. The CDR3 loop reads CASSAGGYGYTF. The DNA of the CDR3 is TGTGCCAGCAGTGCCGGAGGGTACGGCTACACCTTC.

V usage is TRBV5-1 and J usage is TRBJ2-1; no clear D. Germline CDR1 and CDR2: SGHRS and YFSETQ. The CDR3 length is 14 residues. V was trimmed by 0 bases and J by 8 bases, leaving 12 bases between them. The CDR3, as DNA: TGCGCCAGCAGCTTGGCCTATCGCAGCTATGAGCAGTTCTTC. This sequence encodes CASSLAYRSYEQFF. Supplemented by reference TRBV5-1 and TRBJ2-1, the full variable domain reads KAGVTQTPRYLIKTRGQQVTLSCSPISGHRSVSWYQQTPGQGLQFLFEYFSETQRNKGNFPGRFSGRQFSNSRSEMNVSTLELGDSALYLCASSLAYRSYEQFFGPGTRLTVL.

This chain links TRBV7-2 with TRBJ2-5; D perhaps matches TRBD1 (5 bases). The CDR3 runs 14 residues. V lost 2 bases to trimming and J lost 5 bases, with 12 bases between them. Germline-derived CDR1 and CDR2 are SGHTA and FQGNSA. The CDR3 here is CASSLRQGEETQYF. CDR3 nucleotide sequence: TGTGCCAGCAGCTTAAGGCAGGGTGAGGAGACCCAGTACTTC.

V usage is TRBV7-2 and J usage is TRBJ2-1; the D call may be TRBD1 or TRBD2 (5 bases each). The V gene lost 5 bases and the J gene lost 4 bases, with 18 bases spanning the gap. The length of the CDR3 is 16 residues. The germline gives CDR1 SGHTA, CDR2 FQGNSA. CDR3 nucleotide sequence: TGTGCCAGCAGCGGCCACGGGACCCCGGGATACAATGAGCAGTTCTTC. Encoded protein: CASSGHGTPGYNEQFF.

The genes are TRBV19 and TRBJ2-1; 9 bases match TRBD2. Germline trimming cut 2 bases from V and 9 bases from J; bases unmatched to any gene: 8. Germline V gives CDR1 LNHDA, CDR2 SQIVND (reference sequence). There are 15 residues in the CDR3. The CDR3 region has the DNA TGTGCCAGTAGTATACCCGGACTAGCGTTCGGTGAGCAGTTCTTC. The encoded protein is CASSIPGLAFGEQFF.

V is TRBV27 and J is TRBJ1-5; 7 nucleotides line up with TRBD1. The CDR3 covers 15 residues. The V segment lost 6 bases and the J segment 1 base; nucleotides outside the gene matches: 6. CDR1 and CDR2 from the germline V gene are MNHEY and SMNVEV (reference sequence). DNA of the CDR3: TGTGCCAGCAGAGACGGGACAGCGAGCAATCAGCCCCAGCATTTT. Amino acids: CASRDGTASNQPQHF.

J is TRBJ1-2 and V is TRBV9; TRBD1 is a possible D gene (5 bases). Germline CDR1 is SGDLS and CDR2 is YYNGEE. V lost 0 bases and J lost 3, with 9 bases in between. This CDR3 spans 14 amino acids. DNA of the CDR3: TGTGCCAGCAGCGTAGATGTAGGGGACTATGGCTACACCTTC. It specifies CASSVDVGDYGYTF.

This clone has more than one count but fewer than ten. The chain has TRBV7-2 and TRBJ1-2; possibly TRBD1 for D (5 bases). Per germline, CDR1 SGHTA and CDR2 FQGNSA. The CDR3 is 14 amino acids. The V end was cut by 5 bases, the J end by 10 bases, with 20 bases between. The CDR3: CASSTDTGGRLYTF. DNA of the CDR3: TGTGCCAGCAGCACCGATACGGGGGGGAGACTCTACACCTTC.

This clone was detected once. The chain is built from TRBV6-5 and TRBJ2-3, with 11 bases identical to TRBD2. Germline lookup yields CDR1 MNHEY and CDR2 SVGAGI. The CDR3 spans 14 residues. V lost 6 bases, J lost 7 bases, and 6 bases stayed unmatched. The CDR3 sequence: CASRSTTSGNTQYF. DNA for the CDR3: TGTGCCAGCAGATCCACGACTAGCGGGAATACGCAGTATTTT.

V and J are TRBV18 and TRBJ2-5; weak D call: TRBD2 (6 bases). The CDR3 is 14 residues long. V lost 8 bases and J 2 bases, leaving 15 bases between the germline ends. Germline CDR1 reads KGHSH; CDR2 reads LQKENI. CDR3 loop: CASHAGSGQETQYF. CDR3 DNA sequence: TGTGCCAGCCATGCAGGGAGCGGGCAAGAGACCCAGTACTTC.

The rearrangement joins TRBV19 to TRBJ1-1; no clear D gene. The CDR3 loop spans 15 amino acids. Per the germline V gene, CDR1 is LNHDA and CDR2 is SQIVND (reference sequence). Trimming removed 5 bases from V and 1 base from J, with 14 bases in between. CDR3 region: CASSPRFRENTEAFF. The CDR3 DNA sequence: TGTGCCAGTAGTCCCCGATTTCGAGAGAACACTGAAGCTTTCTTT.